This T cell receptor beta chain was obtained from a study of T cells in Graves' hyperthyroidism and ophthalmopathy. Graves' hyperthyroidism was deemed stable given no ophthalmopathy progression within 18 months. Every diagnosis used clinical symptoms, serum thyroxine and TRAb, thyroid ultrasound and orbital computed tomography. Out of 10 ml of fresh peripheral blood came the PBMCs. TCR beta CDR3 regions were amplified from RNA. In the first-round RT-PCR of the TCR CDR3, the HTBI primer set was used. TCRdb analysed the multiplex PCR reads with MiXCR anew, one entry per CDR3 protein. The sample lists 650,000 to 750,000 distinct CDR3 sequences, less than 15% seen once, with 10% in the top ten. The CDR3 sequence is 15 residues long. V was cut by 5 bases and J by 5 bases, with 16 bases left in between. The germline V gene encodes CDR1 SGHTA and CDR2 FQGTGA.

Sequencing was carried out using blood. The chain joins TRBV7-3 to TRBJ2-1; maybe TRBD1 (5 bases). The TCR originated in a woman under 30 with Graves' hyperthyroidism. CDR3 nucleotide sequence: TGTGCCAGCAGCAGAAGCTCAGGGTACGACAATGAGCAGTTCTTC. The encoded protein is CASSRSSGYDNEQFF. Looking up the rest from reference TRBV7-3 and TRBJ2-1 gives the full variable domain: GAGVSQTPSNKVTEKGKYVELRCDPISGHTALYWYRQSLGQGPEFLIYFQGTGAADDSGLPNDRFFAVRPEGSVSTLKIQRTERGDSAVYLCASSRSSGYDNEQFFGPGTRLTVL.